The sample holds a few counts of the clone carrying this TCR beta chain. Its antigen remains unknown. These data originate in a study of molecular identifiers for immune sequencing clone quantification. Sorted naive CD8 T cells, roughly 19,000 to 1,100,000, were sequenced from 10%, 30% or 50% RNA. CDR3 length: 14 residues. CDR1 SGDLS and CDR2 YYNGEE come from the germline V gene. V lost 0 bases, J lost 5 bases, and 11 bases lay in between. It was with previously described methods and listed TCR primers that bulk TCR libraries were made. TCRdb re-derived calls from the PCR reads in MiXCR, one entry per CDR3 protein. The sample holds approximately 550,000 distinct CDR3 sequences, roughly a fifth seen once. Study observations and caveats: Identical TCR molecules can share a barcode, and this sharing could underestimate highly expanded clone sizes. Spiked Jurkat TCR RNA equivalent to one cell was reportedly detectable in roughly 1 million naive cells.

V gene TRBV9 combines with J gene TRBJ2-5; D is ambiguous. Sequences were obtained from naive CD8+ T cells from blood, with Jurkat cell RNA spiked in. The subset here: FACS-sorted CD8+CD4-CCR7+CD45RA+ naive T cells. This TCR came from a human donor in good health. Some libraries in this study had Jurkat cell RNA spiked in. The CDR3 sequence: CASSVGLGRETQYF. CDR3 bases: TGTGCCAGCAGCGTAGGTTTGGGTCGGGAGACCCAGTACTTC.